This section outlines one T cell receptor (beta chain) sequence together with its context. The target of this receptor is not known. Base qualities are not recorded, but no much larger clone differs from it by a single base. Patients with a history of autoimmune disease or receiving systemic immunosuppression were excluded from the trial. Peripheral blood for TCR sequencing was collected from all dose cohorts at baseline, on cycle 4 day 1, and on cycle 7 day 1. Samples were obtained from an open-label, multicenter, first-in-human phase I dose-escalation trial of ivuxolimab. Adults with locally advanced or metastatic head and neck squamous cell, hepatocellular, melanoma or renal cell carcinoma were enrolled in the trial. Before TCR sequencing, CD4+ and CD8+ T cells were separately sorted from peripheral blood. There are 14 amino acids in the CDR3, from cysteine to phenylalanine inclusive. The retained sequence is limited to the CDR3, 42 bases, with the frame set at the first base. V loses 8 bases, J loses 6 bases, and the germline ends lie 19 bases apart. The germline V gene gives CDR1 as MDHEN and CDR2 as SYDVKM.

For sequencing of the TCRbeta CDR3 region, genomic DNA was extracted from the sorted cells. The immunoSEQ Assay was used for sequencing of TCRbeta CDR3 regions. In its TCRdb copy, this immuneACCESS table keeps in-frame sequences only and misses some clones. Where compared with another copy, unresolved V genes explain less than half of these, and the others have no known cause. The sample yields tens of thousands of clones; approximately 80% were counted once. 15% of the sample comes from the top ten. This sample is part of a study of OX40 agonist ivuxolimab in advanced cancers. A note on the overall study: Ivuxolimab was an agonistic, fully human IgG2 monoclonal antibody directed against OX40 (CD134), a costimulatory receptor. Intravenous ivuxolimab was administered to patients every 2 weeks at six dose levels: 0.01, 0.1, 0.3, 1.5, 3 and 10 mg/kg. The paper covers the monotherapy dose-escalation part of the phase I ivuxolimab trial, which included N ≈ 54 patients. Of the roughly 52 dose-escalation patients, hepatocellular carcinoma was present in around 19, melanoma in around 15, renal cell carcinoma in 9 and head and neck cancer in 9. Prior anti-PD-1, anti-PD-L1 or anti-CTLA-4 therapy was permitted, and checkpoint inhibitors had been received by 30% to 40% of dose-escalation patients. Three dose-escalation patients achieved partial responses, one with hepatocellular carcinoma and two with cutaneous melanoma. The purpose of peripheral TCRbeta sequencing was to test whether ivuxolimab changed TCR sequence diversity and led to clonal T-cell expansion. The dose-escalation cohort was roughly 87% male with a mean age of about 60 years, ranging from roughly 23 to 85. Results the study describes overall, beyond this receptor: Low levels of normalized T-cell clonal expansion were also seen in some nonresponding patients. Which antigens the clonally expanded peripheral T cells were specific for was not determined. After ivuxolimab, more expanded clones were found on average in CD8+ T cells than in CD4+ T cells. In the 0.1-3.0 mg/kg groups, partial responders had among the lowest normalized peripheral clonal expansion, particularly in CD8+ T cells. At doses of 0.1 to 3.0 mg/kg, clonal expansion of both CD4+ and CD8+ blood T cells was observed from baseline to week 6.

Recombination joined TRBV28 with TRBJ1-1; TRBD1 is possibly the D segment (5 matching bases). Specimen: CD4+ or CD8+ T cells sorted from blood, collected in a trial of the OX40 agonist ivuxolimab. This TCR was sampled from an adult with an advanced solid tumor such as melanoma, head and neck, liver or kidney cancer. CDR3 sequence: CASSPGGKGAEAFF. The bases read TGTGCCAGCTCCCCCGGAGGCAAAGGGGCTGAAGCTTTCTTT. When the CDR3 is completed using the reference TRBV28 and TRBJ1-1 genes on either side, the full variable domain is DVKVTQSSRYLVKRTGEKVFLECVQDMDHENMFWYRQDPGLGLRLIYFSYDVKMKEKGDIPEGYSVSREKKERFSLILESASTNQTSMYLCASSPGGKGAEAFFGQGTRLTVV.